The following is a TCR beta chain sequence with its context. Antigen: not known. PCR employed 60 Vbeta and 13 Jbeta primers. Per the original data handling: The authors later counted about 80 million unique TCR beta chains, 9 million to 14 million of them shared. Assay used: immunoSEQ multiplex PCR; TCRdb lists only in-frame clones, some missing. V and J calls and clone size are those listed in that table; D and trimming were worked out from the DNA. The sample records about 150,000 clones, around 80% being singletons. The data were obtained in a study of cytomegalovirus exposure and HLA in healthy donors. Overall study: From 150 million to 200 million T cells, an earlier analysis saw roughly 110 million unique TCR beta sequences. General study results and limits: Listed as cytomegalovirus-associated were 150 to 200 TCR beta chains. Common viral pathogens seemed to be connected with several of the most significant clusters, according to a later analysis.

CDR1 and CDR2 (germline): MGHDK, SYGVNS. The CDR3 sequence is 14 residues long. Trimming cost V 4 bases and J 4 bases, with 13 bases left between them. The source material was PBMCs. The clonotype originates from a woman in her thirties or forties in good health and CMV-seropositive. This sequence joins TRBV25-1 and TRBJ1-1; no definite D call. In DNA, the CDR3 is TGTGCCAGCAGTGCTACATCGGCAGGCACTGAAGCTTTCTTT. Translating gives CASSATSAGTEAFF.